The TCR beta chain described here comes from a study of vaccination effects on CD4 cells after COVID-19. Study-level background: Participants got two doses of BNT162b2 or mRNA-1273 vaccine.

With the ViraFEST assay, the study expanded antigen-specific CD4+ T cells using viral peptide pools, then sequenced them. CD4+ T cell isolation took place after 10 days of culture. A PCR test confirmed that the person had SARS-CoV-2 infection between March and December 2020. In the cultures, half the medium was exchanged for IL-2 medium on days 3 and 7. The CDR3 extends over 16 amino acids. Germline CDR1 reads SGHRS; CDR2 reads YFSETQ. The ends lost 2 bases at V and 1 base at J; junction bases unmatched: 6. Study outcomes and limitations: Early post-infection timepoints were absent, and convalescent patients were few.

Profiled with immunoSEQ multiplex PCR; TCRdb holds only in-frame clones, not every one. The data contain more than 35,000 clones, roughly four fifths of them singletons. A remark on this clone: Its matching antigen is unknown.

This chain joins TRBV5-1 and TRBJ2-5, with 9 bases that match TRBD1. This specimen consisted of CD4+ T cells from PBMCs cultured with a peptide pool, obtained before COVID-19 vaccination. The clonotype originates from a human donor who had a prior SARS-CoV-2 infection. This CDR3 reads CASSLAGTGPQETQYF. The CDR3 region has the DNA TGCGCCAGCAGCTTAGCCGGGACAGGGCCCCAAGAGACCCAGTACTTC. Looking up the rest from reference TRBV5-1 and TRBJ2-5 gives the full variable domain: KAGVTQTPRYLIKTRGQQVTLSCSPISGHRSVSWYQQTPGQGLQFLFEYFSETQRNKGNFPGRFSGRQFSNSRSEMNVSTLELGDSALYLCASSLAGTGPQETQYFGPGTRLLVL.